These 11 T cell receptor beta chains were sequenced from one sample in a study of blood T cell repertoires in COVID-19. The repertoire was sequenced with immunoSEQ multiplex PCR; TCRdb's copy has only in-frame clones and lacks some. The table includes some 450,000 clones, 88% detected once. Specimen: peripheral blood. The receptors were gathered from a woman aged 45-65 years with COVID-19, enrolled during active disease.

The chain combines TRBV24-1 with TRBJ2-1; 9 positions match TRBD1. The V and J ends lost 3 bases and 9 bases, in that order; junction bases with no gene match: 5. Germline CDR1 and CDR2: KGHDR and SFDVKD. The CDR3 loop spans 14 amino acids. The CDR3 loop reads CATSDPGQGGEQFF. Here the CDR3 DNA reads TGTGCCACCAGTGATCCGGGACAGGGAGGTGAGCAGTTCTTC.

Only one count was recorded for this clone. CDR3: CASSQYPGSYNEQFF. In DNA form, the CDR3 reads TGTGCCAGCTCACAGTACCCGGGTTCCTACAATGAGCAGTTCTTC. The genes are TRBV18 and TRBJ2-1; D is uncertain. V was pared by 4 bases and J by 1 base, with 11 bases between. The CDR3 consists of 15 residues. Germline CDR1 and CDR2: KGHSH and LQKENI. Complete variable domain (other parts from reference TRBV18 and TRBJ2-1): NAGVMQNPRHLVRRRGQEARLRCSPMKGHSHVYWYRQLPEEGLKFMVYLQKENIIDESGMPKERFSAEFPKEGPSILRIQQVVRGDSAAYFCASSQYPGSYNEQFFGPGTRLTVL.

In DNA, the CDR3 is TGTGCCAGCAGTAAAATCGCGGGGCTCTACAATGAGCAGTTCTTC. Translation: CASSKIAGLYNEQFF. V is TRBV6-5 and J is TRBJ2-1; a possible D gene is TRBD2 (6 bases). Germline values: CDR1 MNHEY, CDR2 SVGAGI. The CDR3 contains 15 residues. V lost 5 bases and J 3 bases, leaving 14 bases between the germline ends.

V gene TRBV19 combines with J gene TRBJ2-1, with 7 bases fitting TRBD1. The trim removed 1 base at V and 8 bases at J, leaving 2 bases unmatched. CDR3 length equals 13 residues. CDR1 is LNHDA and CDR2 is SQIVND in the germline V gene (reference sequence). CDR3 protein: CASSIVGGHEQFF. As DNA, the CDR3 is TGTGCCAGTAGTATAGTAGGGGGCCATGAGCAGTTCTTC.

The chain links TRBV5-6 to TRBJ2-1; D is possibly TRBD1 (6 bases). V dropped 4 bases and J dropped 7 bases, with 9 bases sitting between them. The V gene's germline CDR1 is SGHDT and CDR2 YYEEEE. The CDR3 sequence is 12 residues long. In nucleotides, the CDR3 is TGTGCCAGCAGCCCCGGGACAAATGAGCAGTTCTTC. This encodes CASSPGTNEQFF.

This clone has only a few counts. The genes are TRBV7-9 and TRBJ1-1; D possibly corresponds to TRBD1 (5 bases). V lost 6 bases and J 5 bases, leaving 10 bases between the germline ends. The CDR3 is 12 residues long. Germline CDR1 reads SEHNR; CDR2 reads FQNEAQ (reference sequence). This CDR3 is CASRGRGTEAFF. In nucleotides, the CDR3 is TGTGCCAGCAGGGGAAGGGGAACTGAAGCTTTCTTT.

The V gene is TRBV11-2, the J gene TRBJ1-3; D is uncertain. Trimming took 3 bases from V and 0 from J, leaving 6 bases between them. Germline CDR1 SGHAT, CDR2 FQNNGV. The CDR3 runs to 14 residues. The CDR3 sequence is CASSFQNSGNTIYF. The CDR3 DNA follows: TGTGCCAGCAGCTTTCAGAACTCTGGAAACACCATATATTTT.

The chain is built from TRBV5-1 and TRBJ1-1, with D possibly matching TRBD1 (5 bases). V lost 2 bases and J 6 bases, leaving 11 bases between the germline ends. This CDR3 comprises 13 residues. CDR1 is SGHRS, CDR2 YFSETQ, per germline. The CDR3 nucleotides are TGCGCCAGCAGCTTCGGCAGGGAATCTGAAGCTTTCTTT. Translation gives CASSFGRESEAFF.

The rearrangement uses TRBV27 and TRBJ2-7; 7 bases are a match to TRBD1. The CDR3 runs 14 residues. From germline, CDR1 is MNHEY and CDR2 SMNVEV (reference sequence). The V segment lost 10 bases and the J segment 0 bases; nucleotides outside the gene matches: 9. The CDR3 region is CANPGQATSYEQYF. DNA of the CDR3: TGTGCCAACCCCGGACAGGCCACCTCCTACGAGCAGTACTTC.

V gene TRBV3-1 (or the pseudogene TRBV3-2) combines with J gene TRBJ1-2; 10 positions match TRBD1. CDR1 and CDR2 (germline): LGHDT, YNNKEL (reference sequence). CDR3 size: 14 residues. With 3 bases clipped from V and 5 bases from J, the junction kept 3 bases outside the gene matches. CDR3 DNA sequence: TGTGCCAGCAGCCAGACAGGGGGCCTTTATGGCTACACCTTC. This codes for CASSQTGGLYGYTF.

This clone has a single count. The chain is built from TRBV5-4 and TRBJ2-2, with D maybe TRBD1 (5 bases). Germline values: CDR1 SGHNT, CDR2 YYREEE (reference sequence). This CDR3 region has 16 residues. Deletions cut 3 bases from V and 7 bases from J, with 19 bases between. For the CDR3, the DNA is TGTGCCAGCAGCTCACCCGAGCCAGGGCGAAGCGGGGAGCTGTTTTTT. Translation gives CASSSPEPGRSGELFF.